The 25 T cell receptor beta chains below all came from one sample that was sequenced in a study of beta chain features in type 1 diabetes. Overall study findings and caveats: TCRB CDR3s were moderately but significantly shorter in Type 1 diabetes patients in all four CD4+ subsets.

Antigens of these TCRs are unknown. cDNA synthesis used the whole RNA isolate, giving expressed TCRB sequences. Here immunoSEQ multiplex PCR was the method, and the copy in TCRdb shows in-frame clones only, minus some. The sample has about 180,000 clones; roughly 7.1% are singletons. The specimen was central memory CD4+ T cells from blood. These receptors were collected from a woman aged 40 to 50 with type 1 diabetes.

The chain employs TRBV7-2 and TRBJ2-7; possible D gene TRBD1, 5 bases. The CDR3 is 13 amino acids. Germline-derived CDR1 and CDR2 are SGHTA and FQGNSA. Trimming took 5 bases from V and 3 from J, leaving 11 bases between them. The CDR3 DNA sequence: TGTGCCAGCAGCCTCAACCAGGGCTACGAGCAGTACTTC. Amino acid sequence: CASSLNQGYEQYF.

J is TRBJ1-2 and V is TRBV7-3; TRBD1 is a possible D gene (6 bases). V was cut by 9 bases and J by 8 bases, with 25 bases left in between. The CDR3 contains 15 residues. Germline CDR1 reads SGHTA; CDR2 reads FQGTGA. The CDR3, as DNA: TGTGCCAGTCGGGGGGGGGCCGCCCCCCTAGAGGGCTACACCTTC. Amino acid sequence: CASRGGAAPLEGYTF.

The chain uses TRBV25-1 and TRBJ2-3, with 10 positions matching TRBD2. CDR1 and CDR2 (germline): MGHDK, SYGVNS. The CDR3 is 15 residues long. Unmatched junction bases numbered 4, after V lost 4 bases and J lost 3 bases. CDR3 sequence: CASSAASGRTDTQYF. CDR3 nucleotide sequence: TGTGCCAGCAGTGCTGCTAGCGGGAGAACAGATACGCAGTATTTT. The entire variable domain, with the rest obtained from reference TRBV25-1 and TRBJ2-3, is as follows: EADIYQTPRYLVIGTGKKITLECSQTMGHDKMYWYQQDPGMELHLIHYSYGVNSTEKGDLSSESTVSRIRTEHFPLTLESARPSHTSQYLCASSAASGRTDTQYFGPGTRLTVL.

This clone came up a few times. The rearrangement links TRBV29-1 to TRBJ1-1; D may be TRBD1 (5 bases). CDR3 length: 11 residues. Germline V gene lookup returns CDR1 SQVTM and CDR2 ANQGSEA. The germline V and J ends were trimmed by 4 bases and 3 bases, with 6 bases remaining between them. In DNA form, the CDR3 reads TGCAGCGTTGGGACATACACTGAAGCTTTCTTT. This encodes CSVGTYTEAFF.

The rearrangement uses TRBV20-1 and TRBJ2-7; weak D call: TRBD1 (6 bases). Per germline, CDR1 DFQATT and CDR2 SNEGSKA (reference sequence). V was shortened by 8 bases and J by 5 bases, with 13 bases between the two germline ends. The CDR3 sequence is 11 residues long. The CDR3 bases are TGCAGTACCGACAGGATGGACGAGCAGTACTTC. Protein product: CSTDRMDEQYF.

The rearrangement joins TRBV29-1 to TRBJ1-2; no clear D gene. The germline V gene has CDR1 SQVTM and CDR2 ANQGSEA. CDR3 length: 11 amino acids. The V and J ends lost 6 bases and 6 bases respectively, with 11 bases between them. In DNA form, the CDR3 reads TGCAGCGTCGAGAGGGAAGATGGCTACACCTTC. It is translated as CSVEREDGYTF. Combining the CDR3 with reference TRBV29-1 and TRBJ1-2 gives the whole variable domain SAVISQKPSRDICQRGTSLTIQCQVDSQVTMMFWYRQQPGQSLTLIATANQGSEATYESGFVIDKFPISRPNLTFSTLTVSNMSPEDSSIYLCSVEREDGYTFGSGTRLTVV.

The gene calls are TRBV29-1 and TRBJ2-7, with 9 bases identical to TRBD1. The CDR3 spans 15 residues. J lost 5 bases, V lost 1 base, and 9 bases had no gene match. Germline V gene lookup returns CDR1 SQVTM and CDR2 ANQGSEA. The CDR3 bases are TGCAGCGTTGAAGGGGGGGGACAGGGAGGAGACGAGCAGTACTTC. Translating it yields CSVEGGGQGGDEQYF.

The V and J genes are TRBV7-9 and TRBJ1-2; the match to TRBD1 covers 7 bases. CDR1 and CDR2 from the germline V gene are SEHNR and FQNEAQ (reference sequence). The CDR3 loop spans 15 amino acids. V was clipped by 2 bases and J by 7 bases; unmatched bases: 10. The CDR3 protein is CASSLSDRPTAGYTF. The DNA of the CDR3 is TGTGCCAGCAGCTTATCGGACAGGCCCACAGCTGGCTACACCTTC.

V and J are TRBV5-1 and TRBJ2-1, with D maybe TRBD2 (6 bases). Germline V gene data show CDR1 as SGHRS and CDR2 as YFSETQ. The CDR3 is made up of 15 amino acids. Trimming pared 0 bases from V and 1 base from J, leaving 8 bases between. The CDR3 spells CASSLVAGSYNEQFF. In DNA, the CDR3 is TGCGCCAGCAGCTTGGTTGCGGGGTCCTACAATGAGCAGTTCTTC. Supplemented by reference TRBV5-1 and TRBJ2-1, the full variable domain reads KAGVTQTPRYLIKTRGQQVTLSCSPISGHRSVSWYQQTPGQGLQFLFEYFSETQRNKGNFPGRFSGRQFSNSRSEMNVSTLELGDSALYLCASSLVAGSYNEQFFGPGTRLTVL.

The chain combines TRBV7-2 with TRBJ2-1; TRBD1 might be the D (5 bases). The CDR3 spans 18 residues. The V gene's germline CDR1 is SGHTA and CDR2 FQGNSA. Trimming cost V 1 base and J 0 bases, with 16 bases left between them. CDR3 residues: CASSLVQGSRRSYNEQFF. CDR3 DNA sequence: TGTGCCAGCAGCTTAGTCCAGGGTAGCCGGCGCTCCTACAATGAGCAGTTCTTC.

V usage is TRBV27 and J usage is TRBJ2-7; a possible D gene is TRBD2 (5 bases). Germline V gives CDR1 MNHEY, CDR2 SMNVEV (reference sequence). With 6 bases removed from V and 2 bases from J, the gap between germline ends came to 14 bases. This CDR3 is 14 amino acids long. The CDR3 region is CASRIKGEAYEQYF. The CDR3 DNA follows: TGTGCCAGCAGAATTAAGGGAGAAGCCTACGAGCAGTACTTC.

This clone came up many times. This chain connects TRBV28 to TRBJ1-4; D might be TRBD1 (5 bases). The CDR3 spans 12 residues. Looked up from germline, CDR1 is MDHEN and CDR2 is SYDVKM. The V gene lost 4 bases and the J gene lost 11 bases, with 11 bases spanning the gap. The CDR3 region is CASSSTGDKLFF. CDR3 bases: TGTGCCAGCAGTTCCACAGGTGACAAACTGTTTTTT. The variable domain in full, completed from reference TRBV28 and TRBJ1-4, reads DVKVTQSSRYLVKRTGEKVFLECVQDMDHENMFWYRQDPGLGLRLIYFSYDVKMKEKGDIPEGYSVSREKKERFSLILESASTNQTSMYLCASSSTGDKLFFGSGTQLSVL.

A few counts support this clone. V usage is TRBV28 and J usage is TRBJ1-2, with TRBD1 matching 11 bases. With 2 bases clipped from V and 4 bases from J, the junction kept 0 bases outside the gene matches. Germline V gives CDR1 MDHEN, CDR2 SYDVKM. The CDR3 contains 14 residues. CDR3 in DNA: TGTGCCAGCAGTTTAGGACAGGGGGCCTATGGCTACACCTTC. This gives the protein CASSLGQGAYGYTF.

CDR3 sequence reads: CASSPRGQGVTGELFF. CDR3 nucleotides: TGTGCCAGTAGTCCGAGGGGACAGGGCGTTACCGGGGAGCTGTTTTTT. The chain uses TRBV19 and TRBJ2-2; 9 bases agree with TRBD1. This CDR3 region has 16 residues. V shed 5 bases and J 5 bases; nucleotides not matched to a gene: 9. Germline values: CDR1 LNHDA, CDR2 SQIVND (reference sequence).

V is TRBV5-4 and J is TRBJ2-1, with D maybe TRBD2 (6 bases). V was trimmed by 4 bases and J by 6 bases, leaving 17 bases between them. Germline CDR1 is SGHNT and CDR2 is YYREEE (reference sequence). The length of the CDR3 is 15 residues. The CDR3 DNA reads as TGTGCCAGCAGCCCGGATCCCGCTAGCGCCAATGAGCAGTTCTTC. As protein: CASSPDPASANEQFF. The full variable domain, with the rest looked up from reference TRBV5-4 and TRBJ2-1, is ETGVTQSPTHLIKTRGQQVTLRCSSQSGHNTVSWYQQALGQGPQFIFQYYREEENGRGNFPPRFSGLQFPNYSSELNVNALELDDSALYLCASSPDPASANEQFFGPGTRLTVL.

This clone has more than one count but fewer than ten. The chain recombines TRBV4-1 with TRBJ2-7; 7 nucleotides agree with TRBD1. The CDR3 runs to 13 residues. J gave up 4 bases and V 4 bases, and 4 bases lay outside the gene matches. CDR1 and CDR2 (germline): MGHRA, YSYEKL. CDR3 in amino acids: CASSRPGQYEQYF. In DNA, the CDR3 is TGCGCCAGCAGCCGGCCGGGACAGTACGAGCAGTACTTC.

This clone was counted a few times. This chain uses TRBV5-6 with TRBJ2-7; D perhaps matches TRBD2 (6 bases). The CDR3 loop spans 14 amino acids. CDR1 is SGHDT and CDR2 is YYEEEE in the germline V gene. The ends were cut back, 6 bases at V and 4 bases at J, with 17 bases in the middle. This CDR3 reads CASMRDSGLYEQYF. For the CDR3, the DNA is TGTGCCAGCATGCGGGACTCGGGACTTTACGAGCAGTACTTC.

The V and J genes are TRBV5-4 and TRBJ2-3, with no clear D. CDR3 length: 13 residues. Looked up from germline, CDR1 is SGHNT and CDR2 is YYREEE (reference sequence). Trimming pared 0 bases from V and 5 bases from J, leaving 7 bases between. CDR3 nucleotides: TGTGCCAGCAGCTTGGGGCAGGAAGATACGCAGTATTTT. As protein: CASSLGQEDTQYF.

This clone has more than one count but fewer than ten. DNA of the CDR3: TGTGCCAGCAGCTTGGGAACAGGGATGAACACTGAAGCTTTCTTT. It encodes CASSLGTGMNTEAFF. The chain carries TRBV5-6 and TRBJ1-1, with D maybe TRBD1 (6 bases). V was pared by 0 bases and J by 0 bases, with 9 bases between. The CDR3 has 15 residues. Germline V gene data show CDR1 as SGHDT and CDR2 as YYEEEE.

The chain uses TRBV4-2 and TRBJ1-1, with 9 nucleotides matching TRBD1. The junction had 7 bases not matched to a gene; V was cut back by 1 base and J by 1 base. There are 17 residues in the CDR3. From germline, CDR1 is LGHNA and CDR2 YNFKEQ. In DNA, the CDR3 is TGTGCCAGCAGCCAAGGGGGACAGGGAAGATCGAACACTGAAGCTTTCTTT. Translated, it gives CASSQGGQGRSNTEAFF.

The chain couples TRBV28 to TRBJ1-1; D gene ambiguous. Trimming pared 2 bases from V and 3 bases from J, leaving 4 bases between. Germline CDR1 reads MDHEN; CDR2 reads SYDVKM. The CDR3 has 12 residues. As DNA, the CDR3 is TGTGCCAGCAGTTTACAGGACACTGAAGCTTTCTTT. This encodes CASSLQDTEAFF.

CDR3: CASSFEHNRGEQYF. CDR3 sequence (DNA): TGTGCCAGCAGCTTTGAACACAATCGGGGCGAGCAGTACTTC. This chain links TRBV7-2 with TRBJ2-7; TRBD2 is a possible D gene (5 bases). The CDR3 sequence is 14 residues long. V was cut by 3 bases and J by 6 bases, with 15 bases left in between. Germline CDR1 reads SGHTA; CDR2 reads FQGNSA.

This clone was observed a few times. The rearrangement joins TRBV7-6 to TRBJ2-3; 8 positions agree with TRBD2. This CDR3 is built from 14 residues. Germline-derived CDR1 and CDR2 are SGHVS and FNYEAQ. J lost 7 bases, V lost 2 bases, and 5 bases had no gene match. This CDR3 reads CASSLPGGPHTQYF. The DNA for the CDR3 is TGTGCCAGCAGCTTACCGGGGGGGCCACATACGCAGTATTTT.

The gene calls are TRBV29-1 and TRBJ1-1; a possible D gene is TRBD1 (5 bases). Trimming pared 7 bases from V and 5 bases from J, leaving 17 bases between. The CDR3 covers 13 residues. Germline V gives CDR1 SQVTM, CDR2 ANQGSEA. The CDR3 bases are TGCAGCGGCGCCGGCAGGGAAGATACTGAAGCTTTCTTT. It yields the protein CSGAGREDTEAFF. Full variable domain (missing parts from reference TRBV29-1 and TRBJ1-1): SAVISQKPSRDICQRGTSLTIQCQVDSQVTMMFWYRQQPGQSLTLIATANQGSEATYESGFVIDKFPISRPNLTFSTLTVSNMSPEDSSIYLCSGAGREDTEAFFGQGTRLTVV.

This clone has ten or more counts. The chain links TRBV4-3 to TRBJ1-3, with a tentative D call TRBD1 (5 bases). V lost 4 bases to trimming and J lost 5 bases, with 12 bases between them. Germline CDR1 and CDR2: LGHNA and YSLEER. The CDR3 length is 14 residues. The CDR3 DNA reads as TGCGCCAGCAGCCCCCAGGGTGATCGAAACACCATATATTTT. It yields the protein CASSPQGDRNTIYF.